The 3 T cell receptor beta chains reported below all come from one sample, sequenced in a study of human T cells and chemical hapten exposure. Noted time point: patch test 1, 2 weeks after DPC sensitization. Indicated treatment: therapeutic diphenylcyclopropenone sensitization with weekly scalp DPC. TCRdb used MiXCR to reprocess the RACE reads, holding one entry per CDR3 protein. The table includes approximately 82,000 distinct CDR3 sequences, over 9.5% detected once. This specimen was whole blood, taken in connection with sensitization to the hapten diphenylcyclopropenone (DPC). The origin of the receptors is a middle-aged man with alopecia areata. Some clones in this sample may be carry-over from other donors' samples.

This clonotype has more than one count but fewer than ten. The chain employs TRBV30 and TRBJ2-4, with 8 bases fitting TRBD1. Germline V gene sequence: CDR1 GTSNPN, CDR2 SVGIG (reference sequence). The CDR3 totals 17 residues. V gave up 0 bases and J gave up 0 bases; unmatched junction bases: 7. CDR3 nucleotides: TGTGCCTGGAGTGTACCCCGGACAGGGTTAGCCAAAAACATTCAGTACTTC. Residues: CAWSVPRTGLAKNIQYF.

Only a few counts were recorded for this clonotype. This rearrangement joins TRBV14 to TRBJ2-1, with D possibly TRBD1 on 6 matching bases. This CDR3 is built from 14 residues. With 1 base removed from V and 7 bases from J, the gap between germline ends came to 11 bases. Germline CDR1 SGHDN, CDR2 FVKESK. The chain's CDR3 is CASSQAGRGNEQFF. The CDR3 DNA reads as TGTGCCAGCAGCCAAGCGGGCAGGGGTAATGAGCAGTTCTTC.

This clonotype was detected ten times or more. This chain links TRBV3-1 with TRBJ1-1, with D maybe TRBD1 (6 bases). V was trimmed by 1 base and J by 5 bases, leaving 14 bases between them. The length of the CDR3 is 15 residues. Per germline, CDR1 LGHDT and CDR2 YNNKEL (reference sequence). CDR3 amino acids: CASSQGDRRGTEAFF. CDR3 bases: TGTGCCAGCAGCCAAGGAGACAGGAGAGGAACTGAAGCTTTCTTT.